This entry describes one T cell receptor (beta chain). The antigen remains unidentified. The protocol was immunoSEQ multiplex PCR, while the TCRdb copy is restricted to in-frame clones and leaves out a portion. The sample has approximately 410,000 clones; approximately 90% are singletons. Described treatment: about 20 received Ad26.COV2.S at low or high dose, single or two shots; several received placebo; per-sample allocation not given. Collection of the samples took place on day 63 after the first injection of vaccine or placebo. The administered vaccine (an Ad26 vector) expressed Wuhan-strain SARS-CoV-2 spike. This sample stems from a study of Ad26.COV2.S vaccination and SARS-CoV-2 variants. Looking at the study overall: Within the COV1001 Ad26.COV2.S trial arm, the donor was enrolled. Ad26.COV2.S was injected intramuscularly once or twice, 56 days apart.

Study observations and caveats: TCR breadth and depth analyses may have underestimated total T cell responses.

CDR3 length: 15 residues. V dropped 0 bases and J dropped 3; count of bases not matched to a gene: 2. Germline loops: CDR1 SGDLS, CDR2 YYNGEE. The chain has TRBV9 and TRBJ2-3, with 9 bases fitting TRBD2. The specimen comprised peripheral blood, sampled in a trial of Ad26.COV2.S vaccine versus placebo. The origin of this receptor is a person between 18 and 59 years old who received the Ad26.COV2.S COVID-19 vaccine or a placebo. The CDR3 loop is CASSVGSGRTDTQYF. The CDR3 DNA reads TGTGCCAGCAGCGTAGGTAGCGGGAGAACAGATACGCAGTATTTT.